These 7 T cell receptor beta chains originate from one sample sequenced in a study of CXCR3-negative and CXCR3-positive naive CD8 T cells. Study-wide results and caveats: Naive cells positive for CXCR3 carried more hydrophobic TRB CDR3s than CXCR3-negative ones.

The antigens for these receptors are not known. Through 5' RACE with UMI labels, the TRB cDNA libraries were prepared. TCRdb reworked the 5' RACE reads into one entry per CDR3 protein, no DNA. The sample table includes tens of thousands of distinct CDR3 sequences. The sequencing sample was made of naive CXCR3+ CD8+ T cells from blood. Subset given: CD45RO-CCR7+CD27+CD95- naive CD8+ T cells expressing CXCR3 (TNR3+). The receptors were gathered from a human donor in good health. Some clones in this sample may be carry-over from other donors' samples.

Here the CDR3 reads CASGGQGAYGYTF. The chain carries TRBV2 and TRBJ1-2; absent DNA, TCRdb's TRBD1 call cannot be checked. Germline V gene data show CDR1 as SNHLY and CDR2 as FYNNEI. The CDR3 runs 13 residues.

The gene calls are TRBV4-3 and TRBJ1-1. Germline-derived CDR1 and CDR2 are LGHNA and YSLEER. This CDR3 is built from 15 residues. The CDR3 sequence is CASSQDGFRNTEAFF.

The gene calls are TRBV23-1 and TRBJ2-5; the D gene TCRdb calls, TRBD2, cannot be checked with no DNA. TRBV23-1 is an open reading frame, and its role is uncertain. This CDR3 spans 16 amino acids. CDR3 protein: CASSPRERERRETQYF.

The chain links TRBV28 to TRBJ2-3. The CDR3 spans 15 residues. Germline CDR1 is MDHEN and CDR2 is SYDVKM. This chain's CDR3 is CASSFGGAGTDTQYF.

This chain joins TRBV12-3 or TRBV12-4 and TRBJ2-1; TCRdb's D gene call, TRBD2, goes unchecked for lack of DNA. The CDR3 covers 21 residues. This CDR3 reads CASSGPAGLAGVLGPYNEQFF.

The chain carries TRBV14 and TRBJ2-1; the D gene TCRdb calls, TRBD2, cannot be checked with no DNA. Germline assignment: CDR1 SGHDN and CDR2 FVKESK. The CDR3 is 17 amino acids. The CDR3 sequence is CASSQGVYSGTYNEQFF.

This rearrangement joins TRBV12-3 or TRBV12-4 to TRBJ2-1; no DNA is available, so the TRBD1 call from TCRdb remains unchecked. CDR3 length equals 16 residues. CDR3 loop: CASSLGTGDVYNEQFF.